The T cell receptor (beta chain) under discussion was sequenced for a study of PD-L1 blockade in urothelial cancer. Study context: Male patients with bladder-origin urothelial cancer numbered about 90% of the roughly 29. After treatment start, blood was analyzed at 3 weeks (second dose) and at 6 weeks.

The V segment lost 2 bases and the J segment 4 bases; nucleotides outside the gene matches: 1. This CDR3 region has 14 residues. The V gene's germline CDR1 is MGHRA and CDR2 YSYEKL. Spiking of synthetic TCR analog templates was performed in each PCR. Assay: immunoSEQ multiplex PCR; the TCRdb copy retains only in-frame clones and omits some. The sample comprises roughly 45,000 clones, roughly 80% of which are singletons, and about 10% rests with the top ten. Time point meaning: peripheral blood 6 weeks after treatment start. Locally advanced or metastatic urothelial carcinoma affected all patients. This clonotype originated in a man aged 65 to 79 with urothelial cancer. This chain joins TRBV4-1 and TRBJ1-4; 7 bases are a match to TRBD1. Source: PBMCs, taken around atezolizumab (anti-PD-L1) treatment. The CDR3: CASSQHRGNEKLFF. In DNA form, the CDR3 reads TGCGCCAGCAGCCAACACAGGGGTAATGAAAAACTGTTTTTT.